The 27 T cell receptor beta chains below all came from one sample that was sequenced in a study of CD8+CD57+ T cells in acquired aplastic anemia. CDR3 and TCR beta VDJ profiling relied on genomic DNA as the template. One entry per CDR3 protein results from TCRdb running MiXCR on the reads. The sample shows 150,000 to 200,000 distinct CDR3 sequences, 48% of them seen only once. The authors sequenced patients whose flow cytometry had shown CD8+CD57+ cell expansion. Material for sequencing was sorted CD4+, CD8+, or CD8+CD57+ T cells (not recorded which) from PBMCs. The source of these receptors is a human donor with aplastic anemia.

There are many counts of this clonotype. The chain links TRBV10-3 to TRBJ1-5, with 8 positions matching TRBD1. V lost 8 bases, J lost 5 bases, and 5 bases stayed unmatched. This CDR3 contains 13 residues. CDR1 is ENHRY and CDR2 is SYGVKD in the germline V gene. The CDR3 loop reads CAIGDRWDQPQHF. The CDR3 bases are TGTGCCATCGGGGACAGGTGGGATCAGCCCCAGCATTTT.

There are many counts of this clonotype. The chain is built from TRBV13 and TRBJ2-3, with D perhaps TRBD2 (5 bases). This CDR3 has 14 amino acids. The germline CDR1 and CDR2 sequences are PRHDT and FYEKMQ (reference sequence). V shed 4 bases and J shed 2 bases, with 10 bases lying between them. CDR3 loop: CASSSDGLTDTQYF. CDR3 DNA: TGTGCCAGCAGCTCAGACGGACTCACAGATACGCAGTATTTT. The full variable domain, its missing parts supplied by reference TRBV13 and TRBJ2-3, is AAGVIQSPRHLIKEKRETATLKCYPIPRHDTVYWYQQGPGQDPQFLISFYEKMQSDKGSIPDRFSAQQFSDYHSELNMSSLELGDSALYFCASSSDGLTDTQYFGPGTRLTVL.

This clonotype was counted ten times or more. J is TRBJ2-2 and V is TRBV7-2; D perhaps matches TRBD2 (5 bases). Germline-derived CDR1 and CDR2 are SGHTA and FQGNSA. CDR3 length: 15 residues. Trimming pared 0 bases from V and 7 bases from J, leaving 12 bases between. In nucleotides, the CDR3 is TGTGCCAGCAGCTTAGCGGACGGGCGGGTCGGGGAGCTGTTTTTT. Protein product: CASSLADGRVGELFF.

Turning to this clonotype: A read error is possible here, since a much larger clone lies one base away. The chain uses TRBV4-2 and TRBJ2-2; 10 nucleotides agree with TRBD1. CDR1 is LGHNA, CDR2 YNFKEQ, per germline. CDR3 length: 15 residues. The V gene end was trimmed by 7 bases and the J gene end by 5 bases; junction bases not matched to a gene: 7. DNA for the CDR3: TGTGCCAGCAATTATGGGACAGGGGTAACCGGGGAGCTGTTTTTT. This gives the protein CASNYGTGVTGELFF.

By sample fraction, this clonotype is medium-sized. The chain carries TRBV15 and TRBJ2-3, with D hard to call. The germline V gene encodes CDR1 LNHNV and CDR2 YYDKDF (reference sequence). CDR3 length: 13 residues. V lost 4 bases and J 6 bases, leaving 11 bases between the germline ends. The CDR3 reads CATSTSPSDTQYF. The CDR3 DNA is TGTGCCACCAGCACGAGTCCCAGCGATACGCAGTATTTT.

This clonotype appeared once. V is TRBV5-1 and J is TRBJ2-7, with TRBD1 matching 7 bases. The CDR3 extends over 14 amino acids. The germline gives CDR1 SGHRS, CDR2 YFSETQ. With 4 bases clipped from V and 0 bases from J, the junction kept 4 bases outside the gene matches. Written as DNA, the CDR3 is TGCGCCAGCAGCGAGGACAGGCACTCCTACGAGCAGTACTTC. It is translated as CASSEDRHSYEQYF.

The CDR3 loop reads CASRTDVAGYTF. CDR3 coding DNA: TGTGCCAGCAGGACCGACGTGGCAGGCTACACCTTC. V and J are TRBV7-2 and TRBJ1-2; D uncertain. V lost 6 bases, J lost 8 bases, and 13 bases lay in between. The germline CDR1 and CDR2 sequences are SGHTA and FQGNSA. This CDR3 spans 12 amino acids.

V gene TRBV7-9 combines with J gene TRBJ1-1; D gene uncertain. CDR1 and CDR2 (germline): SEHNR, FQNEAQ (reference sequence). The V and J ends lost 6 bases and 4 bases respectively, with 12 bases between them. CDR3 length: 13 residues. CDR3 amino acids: CASRTGVSTEAFF. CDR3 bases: TGTGCCAGCAGGACCGGGGTTTCCACTGAAGCTTTCTTT.

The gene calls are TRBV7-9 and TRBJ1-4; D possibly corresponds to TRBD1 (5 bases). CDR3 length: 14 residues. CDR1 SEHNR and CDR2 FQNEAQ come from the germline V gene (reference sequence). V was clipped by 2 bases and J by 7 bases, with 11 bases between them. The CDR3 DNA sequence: TGTGCCAGCAGCTTATGGGGACTTGGTGAAAAACTGTTTTTT. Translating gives CASSLWGLGEKLFF.

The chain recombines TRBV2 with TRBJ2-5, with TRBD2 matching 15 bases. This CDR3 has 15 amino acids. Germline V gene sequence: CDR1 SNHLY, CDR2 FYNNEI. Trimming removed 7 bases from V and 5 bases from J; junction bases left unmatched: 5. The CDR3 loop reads CASTGLAGGQETQYF. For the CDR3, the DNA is TGTGCCAGCACTGGACTAGCGGGGGGGCAGGAGACCCAGTACTTC.

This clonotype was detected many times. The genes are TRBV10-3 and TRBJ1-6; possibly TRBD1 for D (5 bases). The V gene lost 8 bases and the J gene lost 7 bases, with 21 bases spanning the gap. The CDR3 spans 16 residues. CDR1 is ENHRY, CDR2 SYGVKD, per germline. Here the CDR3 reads CAIARDGPSKNSPLHF. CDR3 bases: TGTGCCATCGCCCGGGACGGCCCATCCAAGAATTCACCCCTCCACTTT.

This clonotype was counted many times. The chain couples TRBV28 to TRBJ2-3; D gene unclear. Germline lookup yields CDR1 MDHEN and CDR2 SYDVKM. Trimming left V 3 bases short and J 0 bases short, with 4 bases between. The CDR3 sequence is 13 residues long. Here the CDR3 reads CASSLPSTDTQYF. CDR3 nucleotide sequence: TGTGCCAGCAGTTTGCCCAGCACAGATACGCAGTATTTT.

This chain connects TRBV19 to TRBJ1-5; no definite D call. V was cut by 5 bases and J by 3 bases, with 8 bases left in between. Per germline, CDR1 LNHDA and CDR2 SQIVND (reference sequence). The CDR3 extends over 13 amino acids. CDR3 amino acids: CASSWDLNQPQHF. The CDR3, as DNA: TGTGCCAGTAGTTGGGATCTCAATCAGCCCCAGCATTTT.

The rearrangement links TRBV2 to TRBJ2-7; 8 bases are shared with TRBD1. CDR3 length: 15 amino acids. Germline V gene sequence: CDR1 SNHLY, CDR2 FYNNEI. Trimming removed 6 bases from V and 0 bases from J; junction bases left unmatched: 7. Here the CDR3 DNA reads TGTGCCAGCAGCAAAGGACAGGGAGACTCCTACGAGCAGTACTTC. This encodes CASSKGQGDSYEQYF.

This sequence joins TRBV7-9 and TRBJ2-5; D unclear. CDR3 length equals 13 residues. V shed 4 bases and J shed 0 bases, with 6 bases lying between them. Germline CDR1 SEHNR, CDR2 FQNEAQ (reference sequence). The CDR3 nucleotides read TGTGCCAGCAGCTCATCCCACCAAGAGACCCAGTACTTC. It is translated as CASSSSHQETQYF.

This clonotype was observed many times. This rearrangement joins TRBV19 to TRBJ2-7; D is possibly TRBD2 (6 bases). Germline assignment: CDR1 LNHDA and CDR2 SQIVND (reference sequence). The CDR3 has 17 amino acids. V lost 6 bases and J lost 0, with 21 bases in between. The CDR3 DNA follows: TGTGCCAGTAGCCGGGACTCCGCAACCCTCTACTCCTACGAGCAGTACTTC. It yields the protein CASSRDSATLYSYEQYF.

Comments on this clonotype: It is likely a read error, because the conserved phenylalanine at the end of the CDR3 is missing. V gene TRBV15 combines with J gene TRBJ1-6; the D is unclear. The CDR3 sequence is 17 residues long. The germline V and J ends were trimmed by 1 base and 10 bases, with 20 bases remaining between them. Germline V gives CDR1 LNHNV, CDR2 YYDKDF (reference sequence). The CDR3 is CATSRGALWEAESPLHS. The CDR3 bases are TGTGCCACCAGCAGAGGGGCACTGTGGGAGGCAGAATCACCCCTCCACTCT.

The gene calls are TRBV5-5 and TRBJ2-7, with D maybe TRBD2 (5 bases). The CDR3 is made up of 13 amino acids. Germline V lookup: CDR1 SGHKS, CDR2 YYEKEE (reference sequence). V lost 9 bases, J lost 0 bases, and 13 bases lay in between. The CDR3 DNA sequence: TGTGCCACCAGAGAGGGCAGCTCCTACGAGCAGTACTTC. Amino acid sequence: CATREGSSYEQYF.

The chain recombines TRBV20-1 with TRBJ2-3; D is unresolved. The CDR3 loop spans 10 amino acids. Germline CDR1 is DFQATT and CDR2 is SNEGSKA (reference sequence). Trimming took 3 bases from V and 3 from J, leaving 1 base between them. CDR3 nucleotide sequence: TGCAGTGCTAGGACAGATACGCAGTATTTT. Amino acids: CSARTDTQYF.

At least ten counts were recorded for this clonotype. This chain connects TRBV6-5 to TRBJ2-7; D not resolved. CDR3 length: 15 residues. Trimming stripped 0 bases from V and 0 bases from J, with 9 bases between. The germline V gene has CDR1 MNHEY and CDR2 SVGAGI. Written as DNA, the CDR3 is TGTGCCAGCAGTTACTCGGGTCCTAACTCCTACGAGCAGTACTTC. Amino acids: CASSYSGPNSYEQYF.

This CDR3 reads CASSWNGGVANYGYTF. The CDR3 region has the DNA TGCGCCAGCAGCTGGAACGGGGGGGTAGCTAACTATGGCTACACCTTC. The chain couples TRBV5-1 to TRBJ1-2, with TRBD1 as a possible D gene (5 bases). The CDR3 sequence is 16 residues long. From germline, CDR1 is SGHRS and CDR2 YFSETQ. Trimming pared 3 bases from V and 0 bases from J, leaving 15 bases between.

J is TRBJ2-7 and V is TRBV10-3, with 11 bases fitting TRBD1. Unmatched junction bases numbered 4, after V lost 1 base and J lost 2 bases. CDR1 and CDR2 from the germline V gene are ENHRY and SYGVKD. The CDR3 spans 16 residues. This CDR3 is CAISELLGQGAYEQYF. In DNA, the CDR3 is TGTGCCATCAGTGAGTTGCTGGGACAGGGGGCCTACGAGCAGTACTTC.

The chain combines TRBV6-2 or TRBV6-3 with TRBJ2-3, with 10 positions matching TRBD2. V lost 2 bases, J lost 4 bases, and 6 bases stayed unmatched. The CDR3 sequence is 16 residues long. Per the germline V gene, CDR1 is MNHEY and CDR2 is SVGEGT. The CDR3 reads CASSYPLAGLSDTQYF. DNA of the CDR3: TGTGCCAGCAGTTACCCACTAGCGGGGCTTTCAGATACGCAGTATTTT.

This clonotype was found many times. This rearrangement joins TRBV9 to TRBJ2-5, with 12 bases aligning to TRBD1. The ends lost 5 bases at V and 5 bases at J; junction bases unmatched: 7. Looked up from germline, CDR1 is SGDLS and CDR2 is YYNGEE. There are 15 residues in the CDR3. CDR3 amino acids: CASSPGTGGRETQYF. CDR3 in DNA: TGTGCCAGCAGTCCCGGGACAGGGGGCCGGGAGACCCAGTACTTC.

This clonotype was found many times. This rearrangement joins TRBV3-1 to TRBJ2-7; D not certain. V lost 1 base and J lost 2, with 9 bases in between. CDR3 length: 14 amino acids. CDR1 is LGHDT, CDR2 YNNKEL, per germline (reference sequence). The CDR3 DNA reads TGTGCCAGCAGCCAAGGACACGCTACCTACGAGCAGTACTTC. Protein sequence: CASSQGHATYEQYF.

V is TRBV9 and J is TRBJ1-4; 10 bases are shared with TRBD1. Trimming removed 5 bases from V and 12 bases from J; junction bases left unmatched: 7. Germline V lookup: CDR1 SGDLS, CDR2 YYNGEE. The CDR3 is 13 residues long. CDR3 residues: CASRPGQGIELFF. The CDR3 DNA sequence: TGTGCCAGCAGGCCGGGACAGGGGATAGAACTGTTTTTT.

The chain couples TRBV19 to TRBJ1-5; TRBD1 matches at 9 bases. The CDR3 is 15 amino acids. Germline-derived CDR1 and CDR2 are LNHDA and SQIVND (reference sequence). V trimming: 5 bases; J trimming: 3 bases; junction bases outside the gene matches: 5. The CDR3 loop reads CASSWDRASNQPQHF. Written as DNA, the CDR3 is TGTGCCAGTAGTTGGGACAGGGCCTCCAATCAGCCCCAGCATTTT.